The sample holds many counts of the clone carrying this TCR beta chain. Its cognate antigen is unknown. Profiling relied on immunoSEQ multiplex PCR, and the TCRdb table lists in-frame clones only, not all of them. Among about 99,000 clones listed, around 90% were seen once. This record belongs to a study of T cell responses to AZD1222 COVID-19 vaccine. The study's findings and limits: Nearly half of spike-specific TCRs reportedly target variant regions that are unmutated in the B.1.351 and B.1.1.7 variants. Donors, mostly white British, included more females; clonal diversity was possibly underestimated.

This receptor was taken from an adult in good health. The sequencing used peripheral blood, collected on day 0 of AZD1222 vaccination.

As DNA, the CDR3 is TGCGCCAGCAGCCAAGATAGCGGGAGTTTATATGAGCAGTTCTTC. Protein sequence: CASSQDSGSLYEQFF. The chain recombines TRBV4-3 with TRBJ2-1; the match to TRBD2 covers 9 bases. Unmatched junction bases numbered 5, after V lost 0 bases and J lost 8 bases. CDR3 size: 15 residues. The germline gives CDR1 LGHNA, CDR2 YSLEER.